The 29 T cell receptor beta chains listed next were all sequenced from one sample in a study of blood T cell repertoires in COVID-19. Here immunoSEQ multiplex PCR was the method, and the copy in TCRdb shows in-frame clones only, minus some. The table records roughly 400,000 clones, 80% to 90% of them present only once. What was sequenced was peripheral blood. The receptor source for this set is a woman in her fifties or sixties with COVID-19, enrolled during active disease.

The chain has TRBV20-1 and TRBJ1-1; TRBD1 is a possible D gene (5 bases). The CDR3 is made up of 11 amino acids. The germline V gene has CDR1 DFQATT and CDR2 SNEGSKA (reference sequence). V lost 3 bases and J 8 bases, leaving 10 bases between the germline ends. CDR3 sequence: CSASEGVEAFF. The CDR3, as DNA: TGCAGTGCTAGTGAAGGGGTCGAAGCTTTCTTT.

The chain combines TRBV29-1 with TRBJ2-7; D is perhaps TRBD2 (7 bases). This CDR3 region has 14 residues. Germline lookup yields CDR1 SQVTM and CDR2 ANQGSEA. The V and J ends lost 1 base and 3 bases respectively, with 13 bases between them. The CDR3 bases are TGCAGCGTTGAAGGTTGGGGGGGCGACTACGAGCAGTACTTC. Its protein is CSVEGWGGDYEQYF.

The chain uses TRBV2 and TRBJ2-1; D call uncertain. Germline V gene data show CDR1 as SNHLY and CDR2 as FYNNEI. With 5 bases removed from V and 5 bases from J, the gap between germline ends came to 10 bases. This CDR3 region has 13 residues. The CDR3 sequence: CASSSESHNEQFF. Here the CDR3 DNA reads TGTGCCAGCAGTAGCGAGTCCCACAATGAGCAGTTCTTC.

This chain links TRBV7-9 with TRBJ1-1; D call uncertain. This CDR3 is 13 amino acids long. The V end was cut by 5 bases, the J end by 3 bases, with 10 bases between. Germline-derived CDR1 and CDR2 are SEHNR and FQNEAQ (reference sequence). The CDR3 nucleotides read TGTGCCAGCAGCCCGGCACGGGACACTGAAGCTTTCTTT. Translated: CASSPARDTEAFF.

CDR3 coding DNA: TGTGCCAGCAGTGACCCAGGGGGCAACTCTGGAAACACCATATATTTT. Protein: CASSDPGGNSGNTIYF. V usage is TRBV25-1 and J usage is TRBJ1-3; 8 bases fit TRBD1. J gave up 0 bases and V 3 bases, and 4 bases lay outside the gene matches. Germline assignment: CDR1 MGHDK and CDR2 SYGVNS. This CDR3 comprises 16 residues.

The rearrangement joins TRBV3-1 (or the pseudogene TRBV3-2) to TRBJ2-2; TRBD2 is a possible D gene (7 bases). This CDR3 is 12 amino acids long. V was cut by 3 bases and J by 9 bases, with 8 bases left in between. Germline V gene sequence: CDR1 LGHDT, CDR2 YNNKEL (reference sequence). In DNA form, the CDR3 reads TGTGCCAGCAGCCACGGGGGGCGGGAGCTGTTTTTT. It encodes CASSHGGRELFF.

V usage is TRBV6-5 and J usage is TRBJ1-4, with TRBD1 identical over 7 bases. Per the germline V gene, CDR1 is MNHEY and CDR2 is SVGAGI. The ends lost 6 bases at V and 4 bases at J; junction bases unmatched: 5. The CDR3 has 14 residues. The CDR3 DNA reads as TGTGCCAGCAGCCGAAACAGGGGTAATGAAAAACTGTTTTTT. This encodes CASSRNRGNEKLFF.

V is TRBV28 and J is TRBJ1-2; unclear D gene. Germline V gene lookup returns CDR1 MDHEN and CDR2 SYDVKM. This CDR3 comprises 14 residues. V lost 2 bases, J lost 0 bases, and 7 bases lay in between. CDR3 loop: CASSLGGANYGYTF. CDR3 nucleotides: TGTGCCAGCAGTTTAGGCGGCGCTAACTATGGCTACACCTTC.

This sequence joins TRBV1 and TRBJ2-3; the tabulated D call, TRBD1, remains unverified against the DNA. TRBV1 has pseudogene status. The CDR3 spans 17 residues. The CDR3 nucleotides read TGCACCAGCAGCCAAGATCCCCCAGTGAACAGCACAGATACGCAGTATTTT. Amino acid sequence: CTSSQDPPVNSTDTQYF.

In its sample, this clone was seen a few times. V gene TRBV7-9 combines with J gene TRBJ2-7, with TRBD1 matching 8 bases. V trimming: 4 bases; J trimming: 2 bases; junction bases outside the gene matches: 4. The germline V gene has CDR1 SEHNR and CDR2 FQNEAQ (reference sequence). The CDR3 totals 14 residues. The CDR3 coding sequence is TGTGCCAGCAGCTCGGCGGACAGGGCCTACGAGCAGTACTTC. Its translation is CASSSADRAYEQYF.

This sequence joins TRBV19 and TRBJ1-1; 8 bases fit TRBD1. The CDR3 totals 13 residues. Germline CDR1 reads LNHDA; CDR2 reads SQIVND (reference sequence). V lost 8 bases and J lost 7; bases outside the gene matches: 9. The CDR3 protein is CASRAGGFGEAFF. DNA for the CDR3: TGTGCCAGTCGGGCAGGGGGCTTCGGTGAAGCTTTCTTT.

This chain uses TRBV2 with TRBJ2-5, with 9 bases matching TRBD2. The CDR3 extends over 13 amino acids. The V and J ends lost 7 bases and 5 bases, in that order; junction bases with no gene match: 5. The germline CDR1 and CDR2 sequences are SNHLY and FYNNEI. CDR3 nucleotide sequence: TGTGCCAGCAACAAGCGGGGGGTGGAGACCCAGTACTTC. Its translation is CASNKRGVETQYF.

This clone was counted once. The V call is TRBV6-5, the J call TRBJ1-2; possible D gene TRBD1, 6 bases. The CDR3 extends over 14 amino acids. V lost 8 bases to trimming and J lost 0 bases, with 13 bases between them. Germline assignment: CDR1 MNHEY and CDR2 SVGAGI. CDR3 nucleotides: TGTGCCAGCTGGACAGATACTTCTAACTATGGCTACACCTTC. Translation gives CASWTDTSNYGYTF.

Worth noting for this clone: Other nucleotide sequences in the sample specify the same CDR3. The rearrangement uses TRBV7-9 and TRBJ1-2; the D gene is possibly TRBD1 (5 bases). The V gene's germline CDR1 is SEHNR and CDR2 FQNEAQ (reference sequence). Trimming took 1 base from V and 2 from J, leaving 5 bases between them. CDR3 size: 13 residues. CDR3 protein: CASSLGQNYGYTF. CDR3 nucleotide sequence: TGTGCCAGCAGCTTAGGACAGAACTATGGCTACACCTTC.

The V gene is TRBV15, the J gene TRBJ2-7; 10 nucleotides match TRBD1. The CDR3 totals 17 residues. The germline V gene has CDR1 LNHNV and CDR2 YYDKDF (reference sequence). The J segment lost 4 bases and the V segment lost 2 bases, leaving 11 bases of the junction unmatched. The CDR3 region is CATSRLRPGQGIYEQYF. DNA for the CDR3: TGTGCCACCAGCAGACTTCGGCCGGGACAGGGGATTTACGAGCAGTACTTC.

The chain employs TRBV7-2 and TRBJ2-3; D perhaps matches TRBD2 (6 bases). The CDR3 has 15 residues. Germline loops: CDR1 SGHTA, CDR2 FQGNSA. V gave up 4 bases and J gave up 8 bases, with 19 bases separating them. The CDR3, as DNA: TGTGCCAGCAGCTCAACTAGCTGGAGTCATGGTACGCAGTATTTT. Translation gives CASSSTSWSHGTQYF. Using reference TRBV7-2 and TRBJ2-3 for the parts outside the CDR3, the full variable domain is GAGVSQSPSNKVTEKGKDVELRCDPISGHTALYWYRQSLGQGLEFLIYFQGNSAPDKSGLPSDRFSAERTGGSVSTLTIQRTQQEDSAVYLCASSSTSWSHGTQYFGPGTRLTVL.

The CDR3 spells CASIAARDLTGELFF. Written as DNA, the CDR3 is TGTGCCAGCATCGCCGCCCGGGATCTCACCGGGGAGCTGTTTTTT. The rearrangement links TRBV11-2 to TRBJ2-2; TRBD2 might be the D (5 bases). Trimming shortened V by 7 bases and J by 4 bases, and 16 bases separated the two germline ends. The CDR3 totals 15 residues. Germline lookup yields CDR1 SGHAT and CDR2 FQNNGV.

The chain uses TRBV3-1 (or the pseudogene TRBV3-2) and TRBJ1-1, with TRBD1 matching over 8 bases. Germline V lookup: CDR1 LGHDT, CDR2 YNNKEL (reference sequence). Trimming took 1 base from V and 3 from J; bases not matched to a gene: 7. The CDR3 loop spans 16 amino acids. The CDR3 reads CASSQGTGRRDTEAFF. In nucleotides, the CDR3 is TGTGCCAGCAGCCAAGGGACAGGGAGGCGGGACACTGAAGCTTTCTTT.

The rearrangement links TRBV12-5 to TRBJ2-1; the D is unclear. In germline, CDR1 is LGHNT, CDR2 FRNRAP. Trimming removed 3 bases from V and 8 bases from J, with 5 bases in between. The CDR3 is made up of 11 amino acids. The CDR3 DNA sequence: TGTGCTAGTGGTTTTTCGGATGAGCAGTTCTTC. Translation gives CASGFSDEQFF.

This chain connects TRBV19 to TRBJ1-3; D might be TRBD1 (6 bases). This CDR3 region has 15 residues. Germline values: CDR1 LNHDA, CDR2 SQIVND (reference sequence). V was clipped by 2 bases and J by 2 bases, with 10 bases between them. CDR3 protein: CASSITAGAGNTIYF. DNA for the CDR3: TGTGCCAGTAGTATAACGGCAGGGGCTGGAAACACCATATATTTT.

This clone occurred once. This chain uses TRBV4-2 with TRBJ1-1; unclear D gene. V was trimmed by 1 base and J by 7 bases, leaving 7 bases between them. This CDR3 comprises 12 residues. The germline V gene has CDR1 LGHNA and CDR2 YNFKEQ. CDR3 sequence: CASSQGHVEAFF. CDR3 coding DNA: TGTGCCAGCAGCCAAGGACATGTTGAAGCTTTCTTT.

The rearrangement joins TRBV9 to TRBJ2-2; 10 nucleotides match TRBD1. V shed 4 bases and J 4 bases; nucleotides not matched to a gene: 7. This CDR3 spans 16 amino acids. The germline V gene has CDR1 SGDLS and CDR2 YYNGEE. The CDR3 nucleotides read TGTGCCAGCAGCCCTCGGACAGGGGGGGGCACCGGGGAGCTGTTTTTT. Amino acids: CASSPRTGGGTGELFF.

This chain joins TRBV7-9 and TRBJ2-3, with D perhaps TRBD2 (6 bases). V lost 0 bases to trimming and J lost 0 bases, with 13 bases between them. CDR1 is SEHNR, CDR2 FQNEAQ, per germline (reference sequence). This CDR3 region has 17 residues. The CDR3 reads CASSLAVGGTSTDTQYF. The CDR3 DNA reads TGTGCCAGCAGCTTAGCGGTTGGCGGGACTAGCACAGATACGCAGTATTTT.

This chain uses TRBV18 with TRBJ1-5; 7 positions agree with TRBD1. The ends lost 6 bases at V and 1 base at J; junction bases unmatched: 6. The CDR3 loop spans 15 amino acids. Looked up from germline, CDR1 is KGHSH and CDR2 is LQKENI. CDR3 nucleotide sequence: TGTGCCAGCTCTCCCGACAGGGCAAGCAATCAGCCCCAGCATTTT. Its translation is CASSPDRASNQPQHF.

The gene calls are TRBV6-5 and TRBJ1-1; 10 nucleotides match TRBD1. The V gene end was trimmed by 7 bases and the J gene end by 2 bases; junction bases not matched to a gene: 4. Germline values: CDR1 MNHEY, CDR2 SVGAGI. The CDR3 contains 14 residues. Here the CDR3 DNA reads TGTGCCAGCACCAGACAGGGGGCAAACACTGAAGCTTTCTTT. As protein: CASTRQGANTEAFF.

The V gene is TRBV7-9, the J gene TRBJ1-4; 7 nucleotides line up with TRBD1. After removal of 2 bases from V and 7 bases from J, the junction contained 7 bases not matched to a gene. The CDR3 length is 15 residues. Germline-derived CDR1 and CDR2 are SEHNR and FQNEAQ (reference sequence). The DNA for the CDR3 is TGTGCCAGCAGCTTAACGGTAGGGGGCGGTGAAAAACTGTTTTTT. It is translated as CASSLTVGGGEKLFF. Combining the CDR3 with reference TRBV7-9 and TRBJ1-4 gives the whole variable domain DTGVSQNPRHKITKRGQNVTFRCDPISEHNRLYWYRQTLGQGPEFLTYFQNEAQLEKSRLLSDRFSAERPKGSFSTLEIQRTEQGDSAMYLCASSLTVGGGEKLFFGSGTQLSVL.

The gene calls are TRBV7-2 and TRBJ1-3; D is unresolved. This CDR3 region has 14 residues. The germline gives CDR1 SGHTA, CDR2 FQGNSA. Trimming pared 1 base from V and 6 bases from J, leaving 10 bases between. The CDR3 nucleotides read TGTGCCAGCAGCTTAGGAGGGAAAGAAAACACCATATATTTT. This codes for CASSLGGKENTIYF.

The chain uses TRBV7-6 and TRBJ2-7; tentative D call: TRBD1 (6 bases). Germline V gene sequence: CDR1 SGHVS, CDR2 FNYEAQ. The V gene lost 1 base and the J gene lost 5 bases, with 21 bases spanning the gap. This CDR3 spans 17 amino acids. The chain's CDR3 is CASSLGGAGARVHEQYF. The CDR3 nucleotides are TGTGCCAGCAGCTTAGGTGGGGCAGGGGCAAGGGTCCACGAGCAGTACTTC. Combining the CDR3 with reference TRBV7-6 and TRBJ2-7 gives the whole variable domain GAGVSQSPRYKVTKRGQDVALRCDPISGHVSLYWYRQALGQGPEFLTYFNYEAQQDKSGLPNDRFSAERPEGSISTLTIQRTEQRDSAMYRCASSLGGAGARVHEQYFGPGTRLTVT.

The DNA for the CDR3 is TGTGCCACTCCGTCCGGGACACCGAACACCGGGGAGCTGTTTTTT. This sequence encodes CATPSGTPNTGELFF. The chain employs TRBV14 and TRBJ2-2; tentatively, D is TRBD1 (6 bases). Trimming removed 10 bases at V and 0 bases at J, with 15 bases between. CDR3 size: 15 residues. Germline CDR1 is SGHDN and CDR2 is FVKESK. Looking up the rest from reference TRBV14 and TRBJ2-2 gives the full variable domain: EAGVTQFPSHSVIEKGQTVTLRCDPISGHDNLYWYRRVMGKEIKFLLHFVKESKQDESGMPNNRFLAERTGGTYSTLKVQPAELEDSGVYFCATPSGTPNTGELFFGEGSRLTVL.